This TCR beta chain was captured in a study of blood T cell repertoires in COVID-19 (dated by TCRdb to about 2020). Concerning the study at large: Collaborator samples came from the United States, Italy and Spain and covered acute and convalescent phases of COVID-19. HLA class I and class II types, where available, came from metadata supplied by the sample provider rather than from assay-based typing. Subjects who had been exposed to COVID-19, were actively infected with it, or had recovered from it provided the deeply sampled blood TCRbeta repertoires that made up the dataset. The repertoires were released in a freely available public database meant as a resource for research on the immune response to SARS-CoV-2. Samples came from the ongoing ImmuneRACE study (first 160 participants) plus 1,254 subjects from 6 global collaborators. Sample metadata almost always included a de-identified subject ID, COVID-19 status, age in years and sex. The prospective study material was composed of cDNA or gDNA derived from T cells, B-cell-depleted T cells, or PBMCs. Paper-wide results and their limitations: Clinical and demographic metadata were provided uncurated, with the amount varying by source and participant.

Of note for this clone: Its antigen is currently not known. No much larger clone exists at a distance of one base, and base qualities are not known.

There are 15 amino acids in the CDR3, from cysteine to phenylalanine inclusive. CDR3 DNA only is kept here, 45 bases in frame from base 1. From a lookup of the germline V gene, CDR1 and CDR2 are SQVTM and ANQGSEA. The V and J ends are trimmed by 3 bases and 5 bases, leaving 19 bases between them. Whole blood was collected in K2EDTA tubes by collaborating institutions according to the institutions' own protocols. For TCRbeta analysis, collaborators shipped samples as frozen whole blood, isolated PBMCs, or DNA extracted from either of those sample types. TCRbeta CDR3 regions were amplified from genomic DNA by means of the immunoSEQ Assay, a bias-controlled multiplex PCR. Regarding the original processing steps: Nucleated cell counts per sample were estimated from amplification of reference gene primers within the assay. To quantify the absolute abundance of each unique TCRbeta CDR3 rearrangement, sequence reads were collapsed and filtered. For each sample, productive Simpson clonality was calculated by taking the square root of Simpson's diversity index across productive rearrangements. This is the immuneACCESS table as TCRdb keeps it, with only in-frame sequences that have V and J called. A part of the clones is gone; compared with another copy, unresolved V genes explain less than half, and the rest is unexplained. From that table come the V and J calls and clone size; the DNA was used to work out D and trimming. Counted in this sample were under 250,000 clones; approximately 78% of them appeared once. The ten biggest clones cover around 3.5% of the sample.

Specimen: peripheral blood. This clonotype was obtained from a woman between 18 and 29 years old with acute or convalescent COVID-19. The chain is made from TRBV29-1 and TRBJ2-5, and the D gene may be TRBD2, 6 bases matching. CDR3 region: CSVEGGPVMAETQYF. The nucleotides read TGCAGCGTTGAGGGAGGTCCTGTAATGGCGGAGACCCAGTACTTC.